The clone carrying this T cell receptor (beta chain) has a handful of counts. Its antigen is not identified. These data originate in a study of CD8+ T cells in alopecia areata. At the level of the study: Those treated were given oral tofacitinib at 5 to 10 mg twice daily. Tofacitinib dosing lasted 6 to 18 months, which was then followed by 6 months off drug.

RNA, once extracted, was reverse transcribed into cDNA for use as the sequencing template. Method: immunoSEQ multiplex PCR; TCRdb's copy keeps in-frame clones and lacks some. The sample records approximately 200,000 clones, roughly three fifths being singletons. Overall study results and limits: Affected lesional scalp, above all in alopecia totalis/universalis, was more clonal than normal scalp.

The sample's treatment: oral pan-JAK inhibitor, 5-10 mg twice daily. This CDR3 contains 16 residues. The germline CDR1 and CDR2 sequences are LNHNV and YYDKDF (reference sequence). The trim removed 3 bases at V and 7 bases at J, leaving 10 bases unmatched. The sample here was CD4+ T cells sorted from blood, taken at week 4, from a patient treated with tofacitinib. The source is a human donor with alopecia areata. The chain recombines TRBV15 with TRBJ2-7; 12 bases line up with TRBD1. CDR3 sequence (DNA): TGTGCCACCAGCAGGAGGATGGGACAGGGGGCGCGGGAGCAGTACTTC. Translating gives CATSRRMGQGAREQYF.